Each of the 12 T cell receptor beta chains below was sequenced from the same sample in a study of radiotherapy plus CTLA-4 blockade in lung cancer. TCRdb keeps only in-frame clones here, not all; method: immunoSEQ multiplex PCR. The sample holds approximately 70,000 clones, 60% to 80% seen once. The specimen was peripheral blood, collected from a patient treated with radiotherapy plus ipilimumab. Receptors were obtained from a human donor with non-small cell lung cancer whose response to radiotherapy plus ipilimumab could not be evaluated. Some clones in this sample may be carry-over from other donors' samples.

This clone is labeled as large. The gene calls are TRBV2 and TRBJ1-2; weak D call: TRBD1 (6 bases). The V and J ends lost 4 bases and 6 bases respectively, with 9 bases between them. Per the germline V gene, CDR1 is SNHLY and CDR2 is FYNNEI. There are 12 residues in the CDR3. The CDR3 DNA is TGTGCCAGCAGTGTTTACAGGGATGGCTACACCTTC. It codes for CASSVYRDGYTF. The whole variable domain, filled in from reference TRBV2 and TRBJ1-2, reads EPEVTQTPSHQVTQMGQEVILRCVPISNHLYFYWYRQILGQKVEFLVSFYNNEISEKSEIFDDQFSVERPDGSNFTLKIRSTKLEDSAMYFCASSVYRDGYTFGSGTRLTVV.

This clone came up a few times. The chain joins TRBV7-9 to TRBJ1-2, with no clear D. V lost 1 base and J lost 4, with 13 bases in between. CDR3 size: 15 residues. Germline CDR1 SEHNR, CDR2 FQNEAQ (reference sequence). The CDR3 DNA reads TGTGCCAGCAGCTTAGATCCCCTTAACACCTATGGCTACACCTTC. It codes for CASSLDPLNTYGYTF.

The chain links TRBV6-5 to TRBJ1-1; D unresolved. Germline-derived CDR1 and CDR2 are MNHEY and SVGAGI. The V end was cut by 0 bases, the J end by 3 bases, with 8 bases between. The CDR3 contains 14 residues. CDR3 protein: CASSYSIGDTEAFF. Written as DNA, the CDR3 is TGTGCCAGCAGTTACTCGATAGGAGACACTGAAGCTTTCTTT.

The CDR3 spells CASSLEAGPDSYGYTF. The CDR3 nucleotides read TGTGCCAGTAGTCTCGAAGCCGGGCCCGACAGCTATGGCTACACCTTC. This chain joins TRBV19 and TRBJ1-2; possibly TRBD1 for D (5 bases). The CDR3 is 16 amino acids. Germline CDR1 is LNHDA and CDR2 is SQIVND (reference sequence). V lost 5 bases and J 4 bases, leaving 20 bases between the germline ends.

As DNA, the CDR3 is TGTGCCAGCAGTTCAGGGTACACCGGGGAGCTGTTTTTT. It translates to CASSSGYTGELFF. The V and J genes are TRBV2 and TRBJ2-2; maybe TRBD1 (5 bases). V lost 5 bases and J lost 3, with 7 bases in between. There are 13 residues in the CDR3. Per the germline V gene, CDR1 is SNHLY and CDR2 is FYNNEI.

The V gene is TRBV19, the J gene TRBJ1-5; 8 positions agree with TRBD1. With V trimmed by 1 base and J by 6 bases, 5 bases remained unmatched. Germline CDR1 reads LNHDA; CDR2 reads SQIVND (reference sequence). This CDR3 has 15 amino acids. CDR3 sequence (DNA): TGTGCCAGTAGTATAGGTCAGGGGGCAGGTCAGCCCCAGCATTTT. This translates into CASSIGQGAGQPQHF.

The V and J genes are TRBV27 and TRBJ2-7; D remains unclear. The germline V and J ends were trimmed by 0 bases and 1 base, with 7 bases remaining between them. Germline V lookup: CDR1 MNHEY, CDR2 SMNVEV (reference sequence). The length of the CDR3 is 14 residues. CDR3 protein: CASSLSWASYEQYF. DNA of the CDR3: TGTGCCAGCAGTTTATCCTGGGCTTCCTACGAGCAGTACTTC.

This chain connects TRBV19 to TRBJ2-1; tentative D call: TRBD2 (8 bases). The V gene's germline CDR1 is LNHDA and CDR2 SQIVND (reference sequence). Deletions cut 6 bases from V and 5 bases from J, with 20 bases between. This CDR3 has 16 residues. For the CDR3, the DNA is TGTGCCAGTAGCTCAGGGGGGACTAGTCTGCACAATGAGCAGTTCTTC. This translates into CASSSGGTSLHNEQFF.

The chain carries TRBV4-1 and TRBJ1-5; 8 bases match TRBD1. Unmatched junction bases numbered 6, after V lost 4 bases and J lost 7 bases. CDR3 length: 14 amino acids. Germline CDR1 MGHRA, CDR2 YSYEKL. The CDR3 nucleotides are TGCGCCAGCAGCCGCACCAGGGGGCAGCAGCCCCAGCATTTT. This translates into CASSRTRGQQPQHF.

The chain carries TRBV28 and TRBJ2-4, with D hard to call. CDR3 size: 16 residues. V was pared by 2 bases and J by 0 bases, with 11 bases between. Per the germline V gene, CDR1 is MDHEN and CDR2 is SYDVKM. The CDR3 sequence is CASSLRDLLAKNIQYF. The CDR3 DNA follows: TGTGCCAGCAGTTTAAGAGATTTACTAGCCAAAAACATTCAGTACTTC.

The rearrangement joins TRBV6-4 to TRBJ2-1; possibly TRBD1 for D (5 bases). Germline V gene data show CDR1 as MRHNA and CDR2 as SNTAGT. The CDR3 is 15 residues long. V dropped 5 bases and J dropped 0 bases, with 11 bases sitting between them. CDR3 sequence: CASSRTTSSYNEQFF. Written as DNA, the CDR3 is TGTGCCAGCAGTAGGACAACCAGCTCCTACAATGAGCAGTTCTTC.

This clone was recorded a few times. The chain joins TRBV7-2 to TRBJ2-7, with 8 bases matching TRBD2. CDR3 length: 17 residues. J was trimmed by 5 bases and V by 3 bases; bases with no gene match: 15. Germline lookup yields CDR1 SGHTA and CDR2 FQGNSA. CDR3 protein: CASSFGSGGPLNHEQYF. In DNA, the CDR3 is TGTGCCAGCAGCTTTGGGAGCGGGGGCCCCCTTAACCACGAGCAGTACTTC. Variable domain in full (rest from reference TRBV7-2 and TRBJ2-7): GAGVSQSPSNKVTEKGKDVELRCDPISGHTALYWYRQSLGQGLEFLIYFQGNSAPDKSGLPSDRFSAERTGGSVSTLTIQRTQQEDSAVYLCASSFGSGGPLNHEQYFGPGTRLTVT.